These 3 T cell receptor beta chains were all obtained from the same sample, sequenced in a study of cytomegalovirus exposure and HLA in healthy donors (dated 2017 in TCRdb). Library prep was done by the immunoSEQ multiplex PCR assay. TCRdb stores this immuneACCESS table with in-frame sequences only. Part of the clones is absent; in the studies checked, under half of the shortfall reflects unresolved V genes, and no reason is known for the rest. Within this sample are hundreds of thousands of clones, with approximately 82% of them counted one time only. The biggest ten clones account for roughly 5.5% of the sample. The sequenced sample consisted of PBMCs. All receptors come from a young woman in good health and CMV-seronegative.

This clone occurred a few times. The chain uses TRBV4-1 and TRBJ2-1, with 8 positions matching TRBD2. The V and J ends lost 2 bases and 11 bases, in that order; junction bases with no gene match: 5. The CDR3 is 13 amino acids. Per germline, CDR1 MGHRA and CDR2 YSYEKL. The CDR3 region is CASSQPQREQQFF. The CDR3 DNA sequence: TGCGCCAGCAGCCAACCACAGCGGGAGCAGCAGTTCTTC.

The V and J genes are TRBV5-1 and TRBJ2-5, with D uncertain. Trimming took 4 bases from V and 5 from J, leaving 12 bases between them. From germline, CDR1 is SGHRS and CDR2 YFSETQ. This CDR3 is 13 amino acids long. In DNA, the CDR3 is TGCGCCAGCAGCAGGAATGCTGGGGAGACCCAGTACTTC. This encodes CASSRNAGETQYF.

This clone was detected only once. V is TRBV27 and J is TRBJ2-2; no clear D gene. Germline V gene data show CDR1 as MNHEY and CDR2 as SMNVEV (reference sequence). CDR3 length: 16 residues. The germline V and J ends were trimmed by 8 bases and 2 bases, with 18 bases remaining between them. This CDR3 is CASRTNWAGNTGELFF. The CDR3 DNA reads TGTGCCAGCCGCACCAACTGGGCAGGAAACACCGGGGAGCTGTTTTTT.